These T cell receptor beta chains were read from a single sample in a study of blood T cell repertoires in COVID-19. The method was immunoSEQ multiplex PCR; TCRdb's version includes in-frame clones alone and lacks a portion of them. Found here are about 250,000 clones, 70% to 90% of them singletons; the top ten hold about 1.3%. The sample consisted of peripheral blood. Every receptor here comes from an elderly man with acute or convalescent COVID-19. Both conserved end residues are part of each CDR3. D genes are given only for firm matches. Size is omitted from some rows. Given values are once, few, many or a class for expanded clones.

DNA: TGTGCCAGCAGCTTAGATCCGGGACAGGGGTTAGCTTTCTTT; CDR3: CASSLDPGQGLAFF; D: TRBD1; size: .; J: TRBJ1-1; V: TRBV11-2
DNA: TGTGCCAGCAGTTACGGTATAGCTGGAAACACCATATATTTT; CDR3: CASSYGIAGNTIYF; D: .; size: once; J: TRBJ1-3; V: TRBV6-5
DNA: TGTGCCATCAGTGCGGGCACCCTCGAGGGTGGCTACACCTTC; CDR3: CAISAGTLEGGYTF; D: .; size: .; J: TRBJ1-2; V: TRBV10-3
DNA: TGCGCCAGCAGCTTGGCGGGGGGAGGAACTGGGGCCAACGTCCTGACTTTC; CDR3: CASSLAGGGTGANVLTF; D: TRBD2; size: .; J: TRBJ2-6; V: TRBV5-1
DNA: TGTGCCAGCAGTGATCCGGGGGGGACTAATGAAAAACTGTTTTTT; CDR3: CASSDPGGTNEKLFF; D: .; size: .; J: TRBJ1-4; V: TRBV6-1
DNA: TGTGCCAGCAGCGTAGGCCTAGCGGGGAACACCGGGGAGCTGTTTTTT; CDR3: CASSVGLAGNTGELFF; D: TRBD2; size: .; J: TRBJ2-2; V: TRBV9
DNA: TGTGCCAGCAGTTTAGGGGACAGGGAGAATCAGCCCCAGCATTTT; CDR3: CASSLGDRENQPQHF; D: TRBD1; size: .; J: TRBJ1-5; V: TRBV28
DNA: TGTGCCAGCAGCGCGAGAGGGGGCCGGTTTGGCTACACCTTC; CDR3: CASSARGGRFGYTF; D: TRBD1; size: .; J: TRBJ1-2; V: TRBV9
DNA: TGTGCCAGTAGTATAGTAAGGGGAACTGAAGCTTTCTTT; CDR3: CASSIVRGTEAFF; D: .; size: .; J: TRBJ1-1; V: TRBV19
DNA: TGCGCCAGCAGACCTCGCGCGGGACTAGCGGGAGGGAGCGGGGAGCTGTTTTTT; CDR3: CASRPRAGLAGGSGELFF; D: TRBD2; size: .; J: TRBJ2-2; V: TRBV5-1
DNA: TGCGCCAGCAGCCCGGGGACAGGGAACTATGGCTACACCTTC; CDR3: CASSPGTGNYGYTF; D: TRBD1; size: .; J: TRBJ1-2; V: TRBV5-1
DNA: TGTGCCAGCAGTCTCCTGGGAGGCCAGGACACCATATATTTT; CDR3: CASSLLGGQDTIYF; D: .; size: .; J: TRBJ1-3; V: TRBV6-5
DNA: TGTGCCAGCAGGAGCGGGGGACCCCGAGAGACCCAGTACTTC; CDR3: CASRSGGPRETQYF; D: TRBD2; size: .; J: TRBJ2-5; V: TRBV27
DNA: TGTGCCAGTAGAGGGACTGGGGGGGCGGCGTACGAGCAGTACTTC; CDR3: CASRGTGGAAYEQYF; D: .; size: .; J: TRBJ2-7; V: TRBV19
DNA: TGCGCCAGCAGCTTGGACTGGAACACCGGGGAGCTGTTTTTT; CDR3: CASSLDWNTGELFF; D: .; size: .; J: TRBJ2-2; V: TRBV5-1
DNA: TGTGCCAGCAGCGTAGTATCGGGATCCTACAATGAGCAGTTCTTC; CDR3: CASSVVSGSYNEQFF; D: .; size: .; J: TRBJ2-1; V: TRBV9
DNA: TGTGCCAGCAGCTTAGCGCAGGGGCGAGGCTACACCTTC; CDR3: CASSLAQGRGYTF; D: .; size: .; J: TRBJ1-2; V: TRBV7-6
DNA: TGTGCCAGCAGACTAAGCTCCTACGAGCAGTACTTC; CDR3: CASRLSSYEQYF; D: .; size: .; J: TRBJ2-7; V: TRBV2
DNA: TGTGCCAGCAGTCCATGGGGCAGAACCTATGGCTACACCTTC; CDR3: CASSPWGRTYGYTF; D: .; size: .; J: TRBJ1-2; V: TRBV27
DNA: TGTGCCAGTAGTATTGCAGGGCCACGGAACACTGAAGCTTTCTTT; CDR3: CASSIAGPRNTEAFF; D: .; size: once; J: TRBJ1-1; V: TRBV19